This TCR beta chain is drawn from a study of prognosis after radiotherapy for stage I lung cancer. Researchers used two-round multiplex PCR to amplify TCR beta CDR3 starting from genomic DNA. The authors ran first-round PCR with primers specific to each TRBV and TRBJ gene. From the multiplex PCR reads, TCRdb called clonotypes with MiXCR, one entry per CDR3 protein. The table shows about 16,000 distinct CDR3 sequences, with around 41% occurring only once. V shed 5 bases and J shed 0 bases, with 11 bases lying between them. Germline V gene data show CDR1 as LNHDA and CDR2 as SQIVND (reference sequence). The CDR3 consists of 15 residues. The sample holds many counts of this clonotype.

The chain has TRBV19 and TRBJ1-5; D unclear. This sequence was found in a donor aged 50 or older with non-small cell lung cancer. Here the sequenced sample was PBMCs, taken before or after stereotactic body radiation therapy (not recorded which). DNA for the CDR3: TGTGCCAGTAGTGCCAGTGGGTTTAGCAATCAGCCCCAGCATTTT. Amino acids: CASSASGFSNQPQHF.